This T cell receptor beta chain was sequenced in a study of blood T cell repertoires in COVID-19. Overall study context: Specimens from acute and convalescent COVID-19 originated in the United States, Italy and Spain. In each case, the material was cDNA or gDNA derived from T cells, B-cell-depleted T cells, or PBMCs.

In the authors' methods: Reference gene primers were amplified, and this amplification served to estimate nucleated cell counts. Generated by immunoSEQ multiplex PCR, the TCRdb table keeps only in-frame clones and is missing some. V, J and clone size are taken as reported in that table, and D and trimming were inferred from the DNA itself. Of more than 95,000 clones in the sample, 92% were seen once. The germline V gene has CDR1 MNHEY and CDR2 SVGEGT. V shed 2 bases and J shed 2 bases, with 8 bases lying between them. CDR3 length: 14 amino acids. It was during active infection that Seattle patients were enrolled and then longitudinally followed.

The sequence was collected from a man between 45 and 60 years old with COVID-19, enrolled during active disease. The chain links TRBV6-2 or TRBV6-3 to TRBJ2-3; D remains ambiguous. What was sequenced was peripheral blood. CDR3 protein: CASSYVSNTDTQYF. CDR3 bases: TGTGCCAGCAGTTACGTGTCCAACACAGATACGCAGTATTTT.